The rows below give T cell receptor beta chains drawn from one sample of a study of low-dose radiotherapy and immunotherapy resistance in tumors. TCRdb independently ran MiXCR on the reads; one entry per CDR3 protein. The table lists 100,000 or so distinct CDR3 sequences, around 21% of them singletons, with over 4% in the top ten. The sample here was PBMCs, taken after low-dose radiotherapy plus immunotherapy. These receptors all come from a male donor with prostate cancer. Both conserved end residues are part of each CDR3. A D gene is named only where the DNA matches it firmly. Expanded clones are given a class, and other clones once, few, many or no size at all.

v_call	clone_size	d_call	j_call	cdr3_aa	cdr3_nt
TRBV19	many	.	TRBJ1-1	CASSIGGNPTAFF	TGTGCCAGTAGTATTGGAGGGAACCCAACGGCTTTCTTT
TRBV2	many	.	TRBJ2-7	CASSGPASYEQYF	TGTGCCAGCAGTGGTCCAGCATCCTACGAGCAGTACTTC
TRBV2	many	TRBD2	TRBJ2-1	CASSGVPGGNEQFF	TGTGCCAGCAGTGGGGTCCCCGGGGGGAATGAGCAGTTCTTC
TRBV6-8	many	TRBD2	TRBJ2-5	CASSRQGEGTQYF	TGTGCCAGCAGCCGCCAAGGGGAGGGGACCCAGTACTTC
TRBV14	many	.	TRBJ2-1	CASRQYNEQFF	TGTGCCAGCAGGCAGTACAATGAGCAGTTCTTC
TRBV29-1	many	.	TRBJ1-1	CSVEVLGNTEAFF	TGCAGCGTTGAAGTTTTGGGGAACACTGAAGCTTTCTTT
TRBV7-2	many	TRBD2	TRBJ2-1	CATDGLAGSDEQFF	TGTGCCACAGATGGACTAGCGGGGTCGGATGAGCAGTTCTTC
TRBV5-5	many	.	TRBJ2-2	CASMPPNTGELFF	TGTGCCAGCATGCCCCCGAACACCGGGGAGCTGTTTTTT
TRBV20-1	.	.	TRBJ2-2	CSARTPYTGELFF	TGCAGTGCGAGGACACCTTACACCGGGGAGCTGTTTTTT
TRBV29-1	many	.	TRBJ1-1	CSVGGDILTEAFF	TGCAGCGTTGGAGGGGACATTTTAACTGAAGCTTTCTTT
TRBV11-2	.	.	TRBJ1-5	CASSHLGNSNQPQHF	TGTGCCAGCAGCCACCTGGGGAATAGCAATCAGCCCCAGCATTTT
TRBV10-3	many	TRBD1	TRBJ2-3	CAISESGQGSDTQYF	TGTGCCATCAGTGAGTCGGGACAGGGGTCAGATACGCAGTATTTT
TRBV10-3	.	.	TRBJ1-3	CAISPTAGDSGNTIYF	TGTGCCATCAGCCCCACAGCCGGAGATTCTGGAAACACCATATATTTT